A single sample gave rise to the 15 T cell receptor beta chains below, sequenced in a study of cytomegalovirus exposure and HLA in healthy donors. PCR primers comprised 60 Vbeta and 13 Jbeta primers. Sequenced by immunoSEQ multiplex PCR; TCRdb stores in-frame clones only, minus some. Found here are 81,000 or so clones, just over 75% of them singletons; the top ten hold 2.5% to 3.5%. The sample comprised PBMCs. The receptor source for this set is a man over 45 in good health and CMV-seropositive.

The J gene is TRBJ1-2, the V gene TRBV5-1; TRBD1 might be the D (6 bases). The V and J ends lost 6 bases and 0 bases respectively, with 15 bases between them. Germline CDR1 and CDR2: SGHRS and YFSETQ. This CDR3 contains 15 residues. In DNA, the CDR3 is TGCGCCAGCACCGCTACAGGGTCCGCTAACTATGGCTACACCTTC. It is translated as CASTATGSANYGYTF.

This chain uses TRBV30 with TRBJ1-3, with D unclear. The V end was cut by 6 bases, the J end by 0 bases, with 9 bases between. This CDR3 is 13 amino acids long. Germline V gene lookup returns CDR1 GTSNPN and CDR2 SVGIG (reference sequence). CDR3 DNA sequence: TGTGCCTGCCGTAAATTCTCTGGAAACACCATATATTTT. Protein sequence: CACRKFSGNTIYF. Drawing the rest from reference TRBV30 and TRBJ1-3, the complete variable domain is SQTIHQWPATLVQPVGSPLSLECTVEGTSNPNLYWYRQAAGRGLQLLFYSVGIGQISSEVPQNLSASRPQDRQFILSSKKLLLSDSGFYLCACRKFSGNTIYFGEGSWLTVV.

Notes on this clone: The junction and the germline gene differ at one end; a read error may be behind it. The identical CDR3 is also encoded by other nucleotide sequences in the sample. This chain uses TRBV19 with TRBJ2-3; D perhaps matches TRBD2 (5 bases). The CDR3 spans 16 residues. Germline CDR1 LNHDA, CDR2 SQIVND (reference sequence). CDR3 in amino acids: CASSIGMGVGTDTQYF. Here the CDR3 DNA reads TGTGCCAGTAGCATAGGAATGGGAGTGGGTACAGATACGCAGTATTTT. Combining the CDR3 with reference TRBV19 and TRBJ2-3 gives the whole variable domain DGGITQSPKYLFRKEGQNVTLSCEQNLNHDAMYWYRQDPGQGLRLIYYSQIVNDFQKGDIAEGYSVSREKKESFPLTVTSAQKNPTAFYLCASSIGMGVGTDTQYFGPGTRLTVL.

J is TRBJ2-7 and V is TRBV30; maybe TRBD1 (5 bases). The CDR3 has 11 residues. The V end lost 3 bases, the J end lost 4 bases, and 7 bases lay between the germline ends. Germline V lookup: CDR1 GTSNPN, CDR2 SVGIG (reference sequence). CDR3 in DNA: TGTGCCTGGAGCGCAGGGTACGAGCAGTACTTC. Translating it yields CAWSAGYEQYF.

CDR3 loop: CASSMRSSRTQYF. CDR3 in DNA: TGTGCCAGTAGTATGCGGTCCAGCAGGACCCAGTACTTC. The V call is TRBV19, the J call TRBJ2-5; D unresolved. The CDR3 has 13 amino acids. Germline loops: CDR1 LNHDA, CDR2 SQIVND (reference sequence). Deletions cut 3 bases from V and 7 bases from J, with 12 bases between.

This clone was seen a single time. The chain carries TRBV18 and TRBJ2-7; 11 nucleotides align to TRBD2. The length of the CDR3 is 14 residues. Germline V gene sequence: CDR1 KGHSH, CDR2 LQKENI. The V and J ends lost 6 bases and 6 bases, in that order; junction bases with no gene match: 7. CDR3 residues: CASSLSGRAPEQYF. The DNA of the CDR3 is TGTGCCAGCTCCCTTAGCGGGAGGGCCCCCGAGCAGTACTTC.

V gene TRBV10-3 combines with J gene TRBJ1-2; D call uncertain. Germline V gene data show CDR1 as ENHRY and CDR2 as SYGVKD. V was shortened by 0 bases and J by 0 bases, with 5 bases between the two germline ends. The CDR3 is made up of 14 amino acids. The CDR3 loop reads CAISESAANYGYTF. CDR3 nucleotides: TGTGCCATCAGTGAGTCCGCAGCTAACTATGGCTACACCTTC.

V usage is TRBV9 and J usage is TRBJ2-1, with TRBD2 matching over 8 bases. J was trimmed by 4 bases and V by 4 bases; bases with no gene match: 13. The germline V gene encodes CDR1 SGDLS and CDR2 YYNGEE. The CDR3 totals 17 residues. The CDR3 sequence: CASSSVGSAGGYNEQFF. The CDR3 DNA reads TGTGCCAGCAGCTCCGTCGGGAGTGCGGGAGGTTACAATGAGCAGTTCTTC.

The chain combines TRBV4-2 with TRBJ2-5; 9 bases align to TRBD1. The CDR3 covers 17 residues. CDR1 is LGHNA and CDR2 is YNFKEQ in the germline V gene. The V and J ends lost 0 bases and 5 bases, in that order; junction bases with no gene match: 10. CDR3 coding DNA: TGTGCCAGCAGCCAAGAATCGAGACAGGGGGGGCTTGAGACCCAGTACTTC. Encoded protein: CASSQESRQGGLETQYF.

V usage is TRBV7-2 and J usage is TRBJ1-4; 10 bases align to TRBD1. The CDR3 loop spans 13 amino acids. Trimming cost V 5 bases and J 7 bases; bases outside gene matches: 1. Germline V CDR1 and CDR2: SGHTA, FQGNSA. The CDR3: CASSRDRGEKLFF. The CDR3 coding sequence is TGTGCCAGCAGCCGGGACAGGGGTGAAAAACTGTTTTTT.

V and J are TRBV5-5 and TRBJ2-3; D gene uncertain. Germline CDR1 SGHKS, CDR2 YYEKEE (reference sequence). V was clipped by 1 base and J by 2 bases, with 8 bases between them. This CDR3 has 14 amino acids. The CDR3 region is CASSLYTDTDTQYF. As DNA, the CDR3 is TGTGCCAGCAGCTTGTACACCGACACAGATACGCAGTATTTT.

There are a few counts of this clone. V is TRBV5-5 and J is TRBJ1-1; D ambiguous. Trimming removed 0 bases at V and 1 base at J, with 7 bases between. The CDR3 spans 14 residues. CDR1 and CDR2 from the germline V gene are SGHKS and YYEKEE (reference sequence). The CDR3 sequence: CASSLAVKNTEAFF. As DNA, the CDR3 is TGTGCCAGCAGCTTGGCCGTTAAGAACACTGAAGCTTTCTTT.

The CDR3 nucleotides read TGTGCCAGCAGCCCGGGGACAGGGAGTAACTATGGCTACACCTTC. It codes for CASSPGTGSNYGYTF. V gene TRBV5-6 combines with J gene TRBJ1-2; 9 positions agree with TRBD1. This CDR3 spans 15 amino acids. Trimming took 4 bases from V and 1 from J; bases not matched to a gene: 5. The germline CDR1 and CDR2 sequences are SGHDT and YYEEEE. The entire variable domain, with the rest obtained from reference TRBV5-6 and TRBJ1-2, is as follows: DAGVTQSPTHLIKTRGQQVTLRCSPKSGHDTVSWYQQALGQGPQFIFQYYEEEERQRGNFPDRFSGHQFPNYSSELNVNALLLGDSALYLCASSPGTGSNYGYTFGSGTRLTVV.

CDR3 sequence reads: CASSLLSTGSGELFF. CDR3 bases: TGTGCCAGCTCACTACTCTCGACAGGGTCCGGGGAGCTGTTTTTT. V and J are TRBV18 and TRBJ2-2; 7 bases are shared with TRBD1. Unmatched junction bases numbered 8, after V lost 4 bases and J lost 6 bases. This CDR3 is 15 amino acids long. In germline, CDR1 is KGHSH, CDR2 LQKENI.

The sample holds one count of this clone. The chain links TRBV9 to TRBJ2-1; 9 bases are shared with TRBD2. The CDR3 is 15 residues long. Germline CDR1 is SGDLS and CDR2 is YYNGEE. V lost 0 bases and J lost 6; bases outside the gene matches: 4. This CDR3 reads CASSVAGLALNEQFF. CDR3 in DNA: TGTGCCAGCAGCGTAGCGGGACTAGCCCTCAATGAGCAGTTCTTC.